This T cell receptor beta chain derives from a study of T cells in Graves' hyperthyroidism and ophthalmopathy. Study overall: Specimen type is peripheral blood, collected at initial diagnosis prior to any treatment.

Criteria for exclusion of patients were uncontrolled infection, other autoimmune disease, pregnancy or lactation. Orbital computed tomography, thyroid ultrasound, serum thyroxine and TRAb, and clinical symptoms together informed the diagnoses. TCR beta CDR3 region amplification was performed from RNA transcripts. A first-round RT-PCR of the TCR CDR3 used the HTBI primer set. A single record per CDR3 protein comes from TCRdb applying MiXCR to the multiplex PCR reads. The sample has hundreds of thousands of distinct CDR3 sequences; less than 20% are singletons. This clonotype was seen a handful of times. This CDR3 is 16 amino acids long. The junction had 13 bases not matched to a gene; V was cut back by 9 bases and J by 6 bases. CDR1 and CDR2 from the germline V gene are SGDLS and YYNGEE.

Sequencing was performed on blood. The sequence came from a man aged 35 to 55 with Graves' ophthalmopathy. This chain connects TRBV9 to TRBJ2-1, with TRBD2 identical over 12 bases. CDR3 loop: CATSAGGTSGFNEQFF. CDR3 nucleotides: TGTGCCACATCCGCGGGTGGGACTAGCGGGTTCAATGAGCAGTTCTTC.